The subject of this entry is one T cell receptor beta chain. It lacks a known antigen. No much larger clonotype is one base removed from it; base qualities were not supplied. The CDR3 regions of human TCRbeta chains were subjected to immunosequencing. As for the original processing: Repertoire TCRs were matched against a reference library of SARS-CoV-2-specific TCRs generated with the MIRA antigen-specificity platform. Breadth was defined as the fraction of unique TCRs that were SARS-CoV-2-associated, and depth was defined as the fraction of total T cells that were SARS-CoV-2-associated. Using the MIRA data, each spike-specific TCR was assigned both to the spike region to which the TCR was reactive and to a CD4 or CD8 class. Log10-transformed breadth and depth values were compared by one-way ANOVA with Sidak's multiple comparisons tests. TCRdb limited this immuneACCESS table to in-frame rearrangements with V and J called. A share of clones is missing; checked studies link under half to unresolved V genes, and the rest is unexplained. V, J and clone size are those of that table, while D and trimming were read from the DNA. The sample has 150,000 to 180,000 clones on record, roughly nine tenths of them singletons. The ten biggest clones cover 5.5% of the sample.

This specimen comes from a study of T cell responses to AZD1222 COVID-19 vaccine listed by TCRdb under 2021. For the wider study: A total of roughly 240 trial participants underwent TCR sequencing, of whom roughly 210 received two doses of AZD1222 and about 25 received two doses of the MenACWY control vaccine. Trial participants were enrolled by age into 18-55, 56-69 and 70-plus year subgroups, with approximately 150, 30 and 60 TCR-sequenced participants respectively.

The time point label, read with the paper, signifies: baseline before first vaccination. The treatment or condition label, as the study defines it: meningococcal conjugate vaccine given as trial control. Vaccinee samples came from UK trials COV001 and COV002, including a single-blind randomized controlled phase 2/3 trial of AZD1222 (ChAdOx1 nCoV-19) in healthy adults. For TCRbeta chain sequencing, PBMC samples from trial participants were taken at day 0 and at day 28 after the second dose. The CDR3 runs 16 amino acids, cysteine and phenylalanine included. The read is trimmed to its CDR3 DNA, 48 bases read in frame from base 1. V was cut back by 0 bases and J by 3 bases, leaving a gap of 12 bases between them. CDR1 and CDR2 are read off the germline V gene as MGHRA and YSYEKL. The study at large found these results: Most participants were white British and females outnumbered males, and the authors suggested that clonal diversity may have been underestimated. No day 14 peak-response samples were available, so repertoires were characterized only after the peak T cell response. A significant rise in spike-specific TCR breadth and depth was observed after two AZD1222 doses relative to day 0 and relative to MenACWY recipients. Conclusions about previously exposed vaccinees were limited because only a handful of AZD1222 recipients were SARS-CoV-2 seropositive at baseline. Reportedly, almost half of the unique spike-specific TCRs recognized epitopes lying outside the regions that are mutated in the B.1.351 and B.1.1.7 variants. CD4 TCRs associated with the vaccine covered the entire spike protein, and the dominant responses were in regions 160-218 and 743-854. The 56-69-year group was small, and its depth increase did not reach significance, likely because of low power.

The sample was peripheral blood, taken on day 0 of MenACWY control vaccination. Rearrangement joined TRBV4-1 to TRBJ1-5; the D region possibly corresponds to TRBD1 (6 bases align). The clonotype originates from an adult in good health. The bases are TGCGCCAGCAGCCAAGAAGGGTGGGGGCTCAATCAGCCCCAGCATTTT. Translated, this gives CASSQEGWGLNQPQHF.